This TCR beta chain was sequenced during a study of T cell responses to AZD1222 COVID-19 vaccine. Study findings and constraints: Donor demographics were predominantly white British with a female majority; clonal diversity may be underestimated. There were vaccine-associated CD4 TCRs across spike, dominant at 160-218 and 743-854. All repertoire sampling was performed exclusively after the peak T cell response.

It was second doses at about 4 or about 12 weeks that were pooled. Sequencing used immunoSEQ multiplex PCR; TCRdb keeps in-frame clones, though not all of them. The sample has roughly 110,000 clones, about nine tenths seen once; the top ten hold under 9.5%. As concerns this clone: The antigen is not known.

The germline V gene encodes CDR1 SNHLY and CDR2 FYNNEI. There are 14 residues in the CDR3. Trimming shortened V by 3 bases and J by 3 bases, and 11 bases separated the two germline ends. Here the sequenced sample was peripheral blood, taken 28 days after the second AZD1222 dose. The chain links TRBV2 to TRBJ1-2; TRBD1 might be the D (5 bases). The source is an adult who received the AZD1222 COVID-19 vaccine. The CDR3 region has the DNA TGTGCCAGCAGTGAGCAGGGTAAGGACTATGGCTACACCTTC. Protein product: CASSEQGKDYGYTF.